Following are 2 T cell receptor beta chains from one sample sequenced in a study of cytomegalovirus exposure and HLA in healthy donors. Both 60 Vbeta primers and 13 Jbeta primers went into the PCR. The protocol was immunoSEQ multiplex PCR, while the TCRdb copy is restricted to in-frame clones and leaves out a portion. This table has roughly 200,000 clones, 75% to 90% appearing once. The specimen sequenced was PBMCs. The receptors were sampled from a young woman in good health and CMV-seronegative.

The chain uses TRBV7-2 and TRBJ2-7; the match to TRBD1 covers 10 bases. CDR3 length equals 15 residues. The junction had 5 bases not matched to a gene; V was cut back by 1 base and J by 5 bases. Germline lookup yields CDR1 SGHTA and CDR2 FQGNSA. CDR3 region: CASSLVGTGAHEQYF. CDR3 DNA sequence: TGTGCCAGCAGCTTAGTGGGGACAGGGGCCCACGAGCAGTACTTC.

This clone came up a few times. The J gene is TRBJ2-7, the V gene TRBV12-2; TRBD2 is taken as the D call from the table, unchecked against the DNA. TRBV12-2 is tagged as a pseudogene. This CDR3 contains 17 residues. The CDR3 DNA reads as TGTGCAAGTCGCTCAGTTAAAGTTAGCGGGAGTCTATACGAGCAGTACTTC. This sequence encodes CASRSVKVSGSLYEQYF.